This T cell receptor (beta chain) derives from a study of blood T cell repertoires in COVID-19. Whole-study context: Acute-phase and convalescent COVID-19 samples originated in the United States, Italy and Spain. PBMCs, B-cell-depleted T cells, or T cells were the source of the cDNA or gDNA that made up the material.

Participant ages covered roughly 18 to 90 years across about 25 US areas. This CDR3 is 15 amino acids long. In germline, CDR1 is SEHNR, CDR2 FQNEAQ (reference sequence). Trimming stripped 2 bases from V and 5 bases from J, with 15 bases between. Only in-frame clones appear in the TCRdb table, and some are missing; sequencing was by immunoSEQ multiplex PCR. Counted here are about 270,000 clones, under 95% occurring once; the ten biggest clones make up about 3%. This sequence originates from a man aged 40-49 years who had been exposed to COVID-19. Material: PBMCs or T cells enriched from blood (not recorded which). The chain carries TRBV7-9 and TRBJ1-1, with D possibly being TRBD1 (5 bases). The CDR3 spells CASSLIAGGGTEAFF. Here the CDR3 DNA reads TGTGCCAGCAGCTTAATCGCGGGGGGAGGGACTGAAGCTTTCTTT.